This T cell receptor (beta chain) derives from a study of blood T cell repertoires in COVID-19. The wider study: Italy, Spain and the United States were the sources of the convalescent and acute COVID-19 samples.

Germline CDR1 MDHEN, CDR2 SYDVKM. The CDR3 runs 15 residues. The trim removed 6 bases at V and 4 bases at J, leaving 7 bases unmatched. In the study's own analysis: Nucleated cell counts were estimated from reference gene primer amplification. Assay: immunoSEQ multiplex PCR; the TCRdb copy retains only in-frame clones and omits some. The V and J calls and clone size are taken from that table; D and trimming were inferred from the DNA. The sample has 85,000 to 120,000 clones; roughly 80% are singletons. The sample was peripheral blood. V and J are TRBV28 and TRBJ1-1; 11 nucleotides match TRBD1. The receptor was isolated from a human donor in a cohort sampled during active COVID-19. The CDR3 nucleotides are TGTGCCAGCAGCCGGACAGGGGGCATAGGCACTGAAGCTTTCTTT. Its translation: CASSRTGGIGTEAFF.